This note documents a single T cell receptor (beta chain) sequence. This sample was included in a study of blood T cell repertoires in COVID-19. Turning to the study itself: PBMCs, B-cell-depleted T cells, or T cells were the source of the cDNA or gDNA that made up the material.

Seattle participants joined during active infection and were tracked over time. CDR1 is SGHNT and CDR2 is YYREEE in the germline V gene (reference sequence). The V segment lost 4 bases and the J segment 4 bases; nucleotides outside the gene matches: 5. The CDR3 extends over 15 amino acids. Source study methods: Nucleated cell number was recorded as an estimate derived from reference gene primer amplification. The table came from immunoSEQ multiplex PCR; TCRdb's copy has only in-frame clones and leaves some out. The DNA gave D and trimming, while V, J and clone size come from that table. The table has some 370,000 clones, approximately 89% seen once.

The clonotype comes from a woman aged 25 to 39 with COVID-19, enrolled during active disease. Sequencing input: peripheral blood. The chain has TRBV5-4 and TRBJ2-1; 10 nucleotides align to TRBD2. This CDR3 is CASSTGLALYNEQFF. DNA of the CDR3: TGTGCCAGCAGCACGGGACTAGCGCTGTACAATGAGCAGTTCTTC.